Below are 7 T cell receptor beta chains sequenced from a single sample in a study of regulatory T cells in long-lasting Graves disease. Time point noted: newly diagnosed GD, antithyroid drugs for less than 3 months. Making the TCR library involved RNA that had been extracted from PBMCs. CDR3-region Arm-PCR and iRepertoire HTBI primers produced the TCR beta libraries. TCRdb independently ran MiXCR on the multiplex PCR reads; one entry per CDR3 protein. Of some 340,000 distinct CDR3 sequences in the sample, about 12% were seen once. The sample also formed part of further work on T cells in Graves' hyperthyroidism and ophthalmopathy.

The sequenced sample was peripheral blood mononuclear cells (PBMCs), obtained at new diagnosis, from a patient treated with antithyroid drugs. The receptors here all came from a woman aged 18-35 years with Graves disease.

This clonotype was seen many times. The J gene is TRBJ2-1, the V gene TRBV7-9, with unresolved D. Deletions cut 5 bases from V and 8 bases from J, with 7 bases between. The CDR3 is 11 residues long. CDR1 and CDR2 from the germline V gene are SEHNR and FQNEAQ (reference sequence). CDR3 coding DNA: TGTGCCAGCAGCCAACGCCATGAGCAGTTCTTC. It is translated as CASSQRHEQFF. Supplemented by reference TRBV7-9 and TRBJ2-1, the full variable domain reads DTGVSQNPRHKITKRGQNVTFRCDPISEHNRLYWYRQTLGQGPEFLTYFQNEAQLEKSRLLSDRFSAERPKGSFSTLEIQRTEQGDSAMYLCASSQRHEQFFGPGTRLTVL.

In its sample, this clonotype was seen many times. One end of the junction is discordant with germline, which a read error may explain. The V and J genes are TRBV27 and TRBJ2-1, with D uncertain. Germline CDR1 reads MNHEY; CDR2 reads SMNVEV (reference sequence). The CDR3 runs 15 residues. In DNA form, the CDR3 reads TGTTCCAGCAGTTTATCGCTAAGTGGGTACAATGAGCAGTTCTTC. Translation gives CSSSLSLSGYNEQFF.

The CDR3, as DNA: TGTGCCAGCAGCTTTCTCGGAGCCCCAAATTCACCCCTCCACTTT. Its translation: CASSFLGAPNSPLHF. This sequence joins TRBV7-9 and TRBJ1-6; no clear D. This CDR3 has 15 amino acids. The V end lost 3 bases, the J end lost 7 bases, and 13 bases lay between the germline ends. CDR1 is SEHNR and CDR2 is FQNEAQ in the germline V gene (reference sequence).

Worth noting for this clonotype: Relative to the germline gene, one junction end is altered; a read error may explain this. The chain combines TRBV6-1 with TRBJ1-3; D call uncertain. Germline loops: CDR1 MNHNS, CDR2 SASEGT. The CDR3 spans 14 residues. The CDR3, as DNA: TGTGTCAGCAGTATCCGGGGATCTGGAAACACCATATATTTT. This translates into CVSSIRGSGNTIYF.

CDR3 amino acids: CASSLAPQANYGYTF. DNA for the CDR3: TGTGCCAGCAGCTTAGCGCCCCAGGCTAACTATGGCTACACCTTC. The chain has TRBV7-3 and TRBJ1-2; D is ambiguous. The ends were cut back, 2 bases at V and 0 bases at J, with 10 bases in the middle. The CDR3 is 15 amino acids. Germline CDR1 SGHTA, CDR2 FQGTGA.

This clonotype was detected ten times or more. The J gene is TRBJ2-7, the V gene TRBV20-1, with D unresolved. CDR1 is DFQATT, CDR2 SNEGSKA, per germline (reference sequence). The ends were cut back, 0 bases at V and 8 bases at J, with 8 bases in the middle. The CDR3 loop spans 11 amino acids. The CDR3 reads CSARDSTKQYF. The CDR3 DNA follows: TGCAGTGCTAGAGATTCGACAAAGCAGTACTTC.

This clonotype was seen repeatedly, ten times or more. The junction and the germline gene differ at one end; a read error may be behind it. The chain carries TRBV5-1 and TRBJ1-1; perhaps TRBD1 as D (5 bases). CDR3 length: 12 amino acids. Germline assignment: CDR1 SGHRS and CDR2 YFSETQ. The CDR3 spells CASSLPGTEAFF. In DNA form, the CDR3 reads TGTGCCAGCAGTCTACCAGGGACTGAAGCTTTCTTT.